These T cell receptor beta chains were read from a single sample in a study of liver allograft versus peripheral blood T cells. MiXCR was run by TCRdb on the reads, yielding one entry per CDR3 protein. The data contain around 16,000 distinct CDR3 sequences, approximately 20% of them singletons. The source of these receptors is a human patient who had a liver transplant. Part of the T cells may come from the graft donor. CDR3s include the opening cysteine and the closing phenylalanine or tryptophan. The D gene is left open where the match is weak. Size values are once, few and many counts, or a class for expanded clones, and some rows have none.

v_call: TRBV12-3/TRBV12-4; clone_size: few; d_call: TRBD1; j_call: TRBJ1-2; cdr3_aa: CASTQSRGLYGYTF; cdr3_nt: TGTGCCAGCACCCAATCCAGGGGGCTCTATGGCTACACCTTC
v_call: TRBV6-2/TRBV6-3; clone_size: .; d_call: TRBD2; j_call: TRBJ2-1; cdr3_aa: CASRALAGVSYNEQFF; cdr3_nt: TGTGCCAGCCGGGCACTAGCGGGAGTTTCCTACAATGAGCAGTTCTTC
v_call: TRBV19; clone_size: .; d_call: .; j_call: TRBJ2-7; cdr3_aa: CASSIDWTGEQYF; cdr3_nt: TGTGCCAGTAGTATAGACTGGACGGGGGAGCAGTACTTC
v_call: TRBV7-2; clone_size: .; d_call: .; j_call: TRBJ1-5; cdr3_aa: CASSLGRPSNQPQHF; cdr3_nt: TGTGCCAGCAGCTTAGGCAGACCTAGCAATCAGCCCCAGCATTTT
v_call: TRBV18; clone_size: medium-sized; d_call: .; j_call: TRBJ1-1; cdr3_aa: CASSPAGANTEAFF; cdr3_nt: TGTGCCAGCTCACCAGCAGGGGCGAACACTGAAGCTTTCTTT
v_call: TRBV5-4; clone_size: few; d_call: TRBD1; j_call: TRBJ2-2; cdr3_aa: CASSPVQGANGELFF; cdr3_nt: TGTGCCAGCAGCCCCGTGCAGGGGGCAAACGGGGAGCTGTTTTTT
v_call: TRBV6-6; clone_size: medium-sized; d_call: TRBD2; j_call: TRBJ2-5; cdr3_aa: CASSYVLAGRETQYF; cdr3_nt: TGTGCCAGCAGTTACGTCCTAGCGGGGCGGGAGACCCAGTACTTC
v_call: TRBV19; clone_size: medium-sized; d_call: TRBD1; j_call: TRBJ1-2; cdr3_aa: CASSIVSRDRGPTNYGYTF; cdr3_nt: TGTGCCAGTAGTATAGTCTCACGGGACAGGGGCCCGACAAACTATGGCTACACCTTC
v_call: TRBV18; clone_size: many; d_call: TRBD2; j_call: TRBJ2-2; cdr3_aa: CASSPDRTSGSSNTGELFF; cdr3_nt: TGTGCCAGCTCCCCAGACAGGACTAGCGGGAGTTCGAACACCGGGGAGCTGTTTTTT
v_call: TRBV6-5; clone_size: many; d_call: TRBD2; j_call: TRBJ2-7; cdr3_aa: CATRIAGGAYEQYF; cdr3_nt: TGTGCCACCAGAATAGCGGGAGGAGCCTACGAGCAGTACTTC
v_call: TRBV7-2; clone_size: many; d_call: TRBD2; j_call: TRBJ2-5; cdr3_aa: CASSSYLSGGLGEPQETQYF; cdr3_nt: TGTGCCAGCAGCTCATACCTTAGCGGGGGCCTGGGGGAGCCCCAAGAGACCCAGTACTTC
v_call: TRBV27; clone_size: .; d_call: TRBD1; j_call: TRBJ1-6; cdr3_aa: CASSLGSPGGWGSPLHF; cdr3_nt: TGTGCCAGCAGTTTAGGGTCTCCAGGGGGCTGGGGATCACCCCTCCACTTT
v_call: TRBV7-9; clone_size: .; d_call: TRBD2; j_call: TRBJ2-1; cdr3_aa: CASSFFLAGGNEQFF; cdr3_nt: TGTGCCAGCAGCTTCTTCCTAGCGGGAGGTAATGAGCAGTTCTTC
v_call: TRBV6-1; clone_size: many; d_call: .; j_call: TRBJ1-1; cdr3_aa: CASSGQEHTEAFF; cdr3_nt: TGTGCCAGCAGTGGGCAGGAACACACTGAAGCTTTCTTT
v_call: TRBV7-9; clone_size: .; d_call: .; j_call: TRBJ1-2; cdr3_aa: CASSSFLGVNYGYTF; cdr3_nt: TGTGCCAGCAGCTCGTTCCTCGGGGTTAACTATGGCTACACCTTC
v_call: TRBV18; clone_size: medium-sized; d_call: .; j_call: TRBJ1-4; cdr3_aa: CASSPISPPEKLFF; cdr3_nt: TGTGCCAGCTCACCGATATCACCTCCCGAAAAACTGTTTTTT
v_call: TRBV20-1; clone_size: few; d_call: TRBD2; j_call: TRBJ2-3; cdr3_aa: CSARDRIGLAGSYAGENTQYF; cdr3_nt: TGCAGTGCTAGAGACCGTATTGGATTAGCGGGGTCATATGCGGGGGAAAATACGCAGTATTTT
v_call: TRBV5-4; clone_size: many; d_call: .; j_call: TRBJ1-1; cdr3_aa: CASSLTGRGNTEAFF; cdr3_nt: TGTGCCAGCAGCCTCACAGGGAGGGGGAACACTGAAGCTTTCTTT
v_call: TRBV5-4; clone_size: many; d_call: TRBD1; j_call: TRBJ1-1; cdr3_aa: CASSYRGGNTEAFF; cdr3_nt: TGTGCCAGCAGCTACAGGGGAGGGAACACTGAAGCTTTCTTT
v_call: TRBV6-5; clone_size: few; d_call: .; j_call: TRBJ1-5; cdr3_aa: CASSPQGTNQPQHF; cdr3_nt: TGTGCCAGCAGTCCCCAGGGTACCAATCAGCCCCAGCATTTT
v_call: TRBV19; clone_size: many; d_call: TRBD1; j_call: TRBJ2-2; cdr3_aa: CASSIWDSRTGELFF; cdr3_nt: TGTGCCAGTAGTATCTGGGACAGCCGAACCGGGGAGCTGTTTTTT
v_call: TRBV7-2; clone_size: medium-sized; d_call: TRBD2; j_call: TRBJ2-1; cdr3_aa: CASSLGRLAGGNEQFF; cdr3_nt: TGTGCCAGCAGCTTAGGTCGGCTAGCGGGGGGCAATGAGCAGTTCTTC
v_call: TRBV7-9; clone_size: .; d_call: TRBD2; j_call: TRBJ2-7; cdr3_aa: CASSGKTSGSLPYEQYF; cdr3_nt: TGTGCCAGCAGCGGAAAGACTAGCGGGAGTCTCCCCTACGAGCAGTACTTC
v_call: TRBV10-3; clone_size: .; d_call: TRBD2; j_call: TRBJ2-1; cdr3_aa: CAISESVAGGPPNEQFF; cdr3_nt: TGTGCCATCAGTGAGTCTGTAGCGGGGGGCCCTCCCAATGAGCAGTTCTTC
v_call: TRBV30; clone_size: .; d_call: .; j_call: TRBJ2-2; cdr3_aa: CAWRAGELFF; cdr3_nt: TGTGCCTGGAGGGCCGGGGAGCTGTTTTTT
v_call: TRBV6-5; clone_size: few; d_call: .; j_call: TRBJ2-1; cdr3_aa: CASRLLRAPPTHEQFF; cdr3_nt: TGTGCCAGCAGACTTCTTCGGGCTCCCCCTACACATGAGCAGTTCTTC
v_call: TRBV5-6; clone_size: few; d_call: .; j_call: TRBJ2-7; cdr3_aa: CASSPRGGGGNEQYF; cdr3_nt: TGTGCCAGCAGCCCCCGAGGGGGAGGGGGCAACGAGCAGTACTTC
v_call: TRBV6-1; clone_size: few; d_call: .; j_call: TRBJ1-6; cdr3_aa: CASSEAWTRLSSPLHF; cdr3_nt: TGTGCCAGCAGTGAAGCTTGGACACGGCTAAGCTCACCCCTCCACTTT
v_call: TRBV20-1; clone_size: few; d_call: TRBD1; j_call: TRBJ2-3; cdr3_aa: CSASGTGIDTQYF; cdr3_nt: TGCAGTGCTTCCGGGACAGGGATAGATACGCAGTATTTT
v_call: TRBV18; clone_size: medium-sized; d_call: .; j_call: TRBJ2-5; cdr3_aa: CASSPDRSQETQYF; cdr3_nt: TGTGCCAGCTCACCAGACAGGAGTCAAGAGACCCAGTACTTC
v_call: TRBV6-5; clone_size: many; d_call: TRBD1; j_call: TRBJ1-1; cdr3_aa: CASSRGGTGTQDAFF; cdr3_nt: TGTGCCAGCAGTCGTGGGGGGACAGGCACCCAAGATGCTTTCTTT
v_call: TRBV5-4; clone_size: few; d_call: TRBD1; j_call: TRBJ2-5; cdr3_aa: CASSSWTGLQETQYF; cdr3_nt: TGTGCCAGCAGCTCGTGGACAGGCCTGCAGGAGACCCAGTACTTC
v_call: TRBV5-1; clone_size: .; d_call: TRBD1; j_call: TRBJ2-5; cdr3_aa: CASSLTGTGGGETQYF; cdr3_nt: TGCGCCAGCAGCCTGACCGGGACAGGGGGCGGAGAGACCCAGTACTTC